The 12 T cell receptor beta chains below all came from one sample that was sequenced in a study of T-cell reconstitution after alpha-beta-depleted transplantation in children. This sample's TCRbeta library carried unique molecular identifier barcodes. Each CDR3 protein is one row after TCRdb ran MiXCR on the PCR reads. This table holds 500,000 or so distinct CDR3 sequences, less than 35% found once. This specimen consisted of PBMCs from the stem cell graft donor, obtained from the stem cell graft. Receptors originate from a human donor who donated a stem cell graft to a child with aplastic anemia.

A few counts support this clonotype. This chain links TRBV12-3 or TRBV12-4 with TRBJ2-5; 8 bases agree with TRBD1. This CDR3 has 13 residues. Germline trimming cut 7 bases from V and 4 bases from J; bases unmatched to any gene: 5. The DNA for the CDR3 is TGTGCCAGCAAGCAGGGGGCGGGAGAGACCCAGTACTTC. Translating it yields CASKQGAGETQYF.

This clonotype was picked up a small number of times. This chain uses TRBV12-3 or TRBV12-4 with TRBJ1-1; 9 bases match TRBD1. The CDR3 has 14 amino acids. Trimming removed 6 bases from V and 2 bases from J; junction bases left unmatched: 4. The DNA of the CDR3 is TGTGCCAGCAGACCGGGACAGGGCAACACTGAAGCTTTCTTT. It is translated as CASRPGQGNTEAFF.

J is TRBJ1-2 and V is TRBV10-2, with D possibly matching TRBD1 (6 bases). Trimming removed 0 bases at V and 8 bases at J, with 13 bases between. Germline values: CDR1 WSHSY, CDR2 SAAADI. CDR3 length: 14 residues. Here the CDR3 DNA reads TGCGCCAGCAGTGAGTCGTGGGGGCTGCGGGGCTACACCTTC. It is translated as CASSESWGLRGYTF.

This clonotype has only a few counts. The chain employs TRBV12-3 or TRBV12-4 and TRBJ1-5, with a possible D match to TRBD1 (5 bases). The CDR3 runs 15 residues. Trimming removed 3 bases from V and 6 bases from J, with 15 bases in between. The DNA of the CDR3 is TGTGCCAGCAGTTTCGGCGGGACTGCCGGTCAGCCCCAGCATTTT. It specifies CASSFGGTAGQPQHF.

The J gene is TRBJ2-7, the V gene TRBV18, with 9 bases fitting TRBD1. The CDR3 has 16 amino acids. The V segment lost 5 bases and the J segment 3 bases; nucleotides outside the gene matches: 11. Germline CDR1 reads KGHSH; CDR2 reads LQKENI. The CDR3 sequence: CASSVGTGKWIYEQYF. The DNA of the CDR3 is TGTGCCAGCTCAGTTGGGACAGGGAAATGGATCTACGAGCAGTACTTC.

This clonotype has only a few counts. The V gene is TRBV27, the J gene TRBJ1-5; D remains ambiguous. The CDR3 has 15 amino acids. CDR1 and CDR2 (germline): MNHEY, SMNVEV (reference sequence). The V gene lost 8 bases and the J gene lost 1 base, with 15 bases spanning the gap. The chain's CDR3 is CASRVRVGSNQPQHF. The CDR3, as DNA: TGTGCCAGCCGCGTCCGAGTTGGAAGCAATCAGCCCCAGCATTTT.

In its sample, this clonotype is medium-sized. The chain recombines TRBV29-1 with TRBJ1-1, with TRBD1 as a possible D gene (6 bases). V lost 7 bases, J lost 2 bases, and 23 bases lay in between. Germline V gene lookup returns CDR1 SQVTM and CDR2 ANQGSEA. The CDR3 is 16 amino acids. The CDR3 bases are TGCAGCGCTCACTCTCCGGGGGCCTGGGGCAACACTGAAGCTTTCTTT. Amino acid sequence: CSAHSPGAWGNTEAFF.

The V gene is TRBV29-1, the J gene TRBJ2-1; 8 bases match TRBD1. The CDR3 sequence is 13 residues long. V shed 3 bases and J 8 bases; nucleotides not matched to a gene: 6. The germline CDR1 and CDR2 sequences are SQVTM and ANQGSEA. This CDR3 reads CSVDRSGGDEQFF. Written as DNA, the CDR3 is TGCAGCGTTGATCGGTCAGGGGGCGATGAGCAGTTCTTC.

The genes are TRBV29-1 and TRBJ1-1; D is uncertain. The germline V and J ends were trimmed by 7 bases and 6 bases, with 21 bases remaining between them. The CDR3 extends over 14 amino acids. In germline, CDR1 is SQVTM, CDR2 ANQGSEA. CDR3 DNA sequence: TGCAGCGCCAAAGAGGCGATGCGAATGGCTGAAGCTTTCTTT. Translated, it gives CSAKEAMRMAEAFF.

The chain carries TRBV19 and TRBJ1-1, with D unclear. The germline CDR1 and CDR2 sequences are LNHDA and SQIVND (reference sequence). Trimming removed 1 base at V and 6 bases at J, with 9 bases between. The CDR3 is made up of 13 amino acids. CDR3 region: CASSIGPRAEAFF. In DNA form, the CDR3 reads TGTGCCAGTAGTATAGGGCCTCGAGCTGAAGCTTTCTTT.

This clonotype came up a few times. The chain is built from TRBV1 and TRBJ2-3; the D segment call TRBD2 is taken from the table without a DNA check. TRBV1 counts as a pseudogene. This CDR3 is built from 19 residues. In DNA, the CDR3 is TGCACCAGCAGCCAACCCAATCCCGCTAGCGGGGCCTTCAGGGATACGCAGTATTTT. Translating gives CTSSQPNPASGAFRDTQYF.

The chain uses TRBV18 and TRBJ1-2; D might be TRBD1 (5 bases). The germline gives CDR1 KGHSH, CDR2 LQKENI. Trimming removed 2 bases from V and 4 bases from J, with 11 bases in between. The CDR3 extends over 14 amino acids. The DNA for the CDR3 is TGTGCCAGCTCACCAGGGGCAGGCCCCTATGGCTACACCTTC. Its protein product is CASSPGAGPYGYTF.